This T cell receptor (beta chain) was observed in a study of CD8+CD57+ T cells in acquired aplastic anemia. Both TCR beta VDJ combination and CDR3 sequence profiling were carried out. Genomic DNA was the template for this profiling. TCRdb analysed the reads with MiXCR anew, one entry per CDR3 protein. The sample contains about 190,000 distinct CDR3 sequences, approximately 52% of which appear only once. This clonotype was detected ten times or more. Germline and junction disagree at one end, which may indicate a read error. The CDR3 length is 13 residues. Germline CDR1 reads LGHNA; CDR2 reads YSLEER. The origin of this receptor is a human donor in good health, serving as a control. This sequence joins TRBV4-3 and TRBJ2-5; no clear D gene. Sequencing was performed on sorted CD4+, CD8+, or CD8+CD57+ T cells (not recorded which) from PBMCs. The CDR3 DNA sequence: TGCGCCAGCGGCCAGGAGATCAGCTCGGACCAGTACTTC. Translated, it gives CASGQEISSDQYF.